The 9 T cell receptor beta chains given below trace back to one sample, sequenced in a study of blood T cells in healthy people across ages. The authors ran a second PCR of roughly 7 to 11 cycles using a sample-barcoded 5' primer and a J-beta primer mix. TCRdb fed the 5' RACE reads into MiXCR, producing one record per CDR3 protein. The sample includes some 1.4 million distinct CDR3 sequences, roughly 40% of them seen just once. Sample: blood. Source of these receptors: a woman younger than 35 in good health.

V is TRBV20-1 and J is TRBJ1-1, with TRBD1 identical over 7 bases. There are 11 residues in the CDR3. From germline, CDR1 is DFQATT and CDR2 SNEGSKA (reference sequence). The ends lost 5 bases at V and 4 bases at J; junction bases unmatched: 1. In DNA, the CDR3 is TGCAGTGCTTACAGGGGCACTGAAGCTTTCTTT. It is translated as CSAYRGTEAFF.

This clonotype showed up just a few times. The chain has TRBV6-5 and TRBJ2-1; D is undetermined. Germline-derived CDR1 and CDR2 are MNHEY and SVGAGI. V was shortened by 0 bases and J by 5 bases, with 14 bases between the two germline ends. This CDR3 has 16 amino acids. Written as DNA, the CDR3 is TGTGCCAGCAGTTACTCGTCCAGCCGCAATAACAATGAGCAGTTCTTC. This translates into CASSYSSSRNNNEQFF.

This clonotype showed up just a few times. The gene calls are TRBV13 and TRBJ2-3; tentative D call: TRBD2 (6 bases). Germline-derived CDR1 and CDR2 are PRHDT and FYEKMQ (reference sequence). CDR3 length: 15 amino acids. V was cut by 3 bases and J by 1 base, with 11 bases left in between. The CDR3 is CASSFWASGTDTQYF. In DNA, the CDR3 is TGTGCCAGCAGCTTTTGGGCTAGCGGCACAGATACGCAGTATTTT.

The rearrangement uses TRBV20-1 and TRBJ1-1; D may be TRBD1 (5 bases). Germline CDR1 DFQATT, CDR2 SNEGSKA (reference sequence). The length of the CDR3 is 14 residues. V gave up 0 bases and J gave up 6 bases, with 14 bases separating them. The CDR3 here is CSARDYRGHPEAFF. DNA of the CDR3: TGCAGTGCTAGAGACTATAGGGGTCACCCTGAAGCTTTCTTT.

For this clonotype: Its ends do not fully match the called genes, so a read error is possible. CDR3 protein: CASRRGGTNTQYF. CDR3 bases: TGTGCCAGCAGAAGGGGGGGCACAAATACGCAGTATTTT. The chain is built from TRBV3-1 and TRBJ2-3, with TRBD2 as a possible D gene (7 bases). The CDR3 covers 13 residues. The germline CDR1 and CDR2 sequences are LGHDT and YNNKEL (reference sequence).

This chain uses TRBV28 with TRBJ2-5; TRBD1 matches at 9 bases. V lost 11 bases, J lost 11 bases, and 21 bases stayed unmatched. The CDR3 runs to 15 residues. Germline CDR1 is MDHEN and CDR2 is SYDVKM. This CDR3 is CAGNSRDRVGNEQYF. In nucleotides, the CDR3 is TGTGCCGGCAACTCACGGGACAGGGTGGGTAATGAGCAGTACTTC.

The chain combines TRBV20-1 with TRBJ2-3; the match to TRBD2 covers 7 bases. The CDR3 is 18 residues long. Germline V gene data show CDR1 as DFQATT and CDR2 as SNEGSKA (reference sequence). V dropped 0 bases and J dropped 1; count of bases not matched to a gene: 13. The DNA for the CDR3 is TGCAGTGCTAGAGAACAGGTACTAGCGCGGCCCGGCACAGATACGCAGTATTTT. It is translated as CSAREQVLARPGTDTQYF.

The chain has TRBV11-2 and TRBJ2-5; tentative D call: TRBD1 (5 bases). Germline V gives CDR1 SGHAT, CDR2 FQNNGV. V lost 4 bases to trimming and J lost 4 bases, with 13 bases between them. The CDR3 extends over 14 amino acids. Here the CDR3 DNA reads TGTGCCAGCAGCTACCACGGACAAGCAGAGACCCAGTACTTC. Its protein product is CASSYHGQAETQYF.

The chain links TRBV29-1 to TRBJ2-7, with D possibly being TRBD1 (6 bases). Germline CDR1 and CDR2: SQVTM and ANQGSEA. CDR3 length: 14 amino acids. Trimming removed 1 base from V and 2 bases from J, with 12 bases in between. The CDR3 reads CSVEGFQGTYEQYF. The DNA for the CDR3 is TGCAGCGTTGAAGGGTTTCAGGGGACCTACGAGCAGTACTTC.